One and the same sample provided the 28 T cell receptor beta chains below, sequenced in a study of T cell responses to AZD1222 COVID-19 vaccine. Data came from immunoSEQ multiplex PCR; TCRdb stores just in-frame clones and leaves some out. The sample consists of about 130,000 clones, just over 85% of them appearing once. This material consisted of peripheral blood, taken on day 0 of AZD1222 vaccination. All receptors come from an adult in good health.

The chain has TRBV4-3 and TRBJ2-4, with a tentative D call TRBD2 (5 bases). The CDR3 is 15 amino acids. Germline CDR1 and CDR2: LGHNA and YSLEER. V lost 4 bases and J 0 bases, leaving 10 bases between the germline ends. CDR3 region: CASSREWVAKNIQYF. DNA for the CDR3: TGCGCCAGCAGCCGGGAGTGGGTAGCCAAAAACATTCAGTACTTC.

The genes are TRBV4-3 and TRBJ2-2; 7 bases line up with TRBD2. The CDR3 sequence is 14 residues long. CDR1 and CDR2 (germline): LGHNA, YSLEER. V trimming: 0 bases; J trimming: 8 bases; junction bases outside the gene matches: 3. The DNA for the CDR3 is TGCGCCAGCAGCCAAGATCGAGCGGGGGGGGAGCTGTTTTTT. It encodes CASSQDRAGGELFF.

This chain links TRBV4-3 with TRBJ1-6; D not certain. CDR3 length: 13 residues. The germline CDR1 and CDR2 sequences are LGHNA and YSLEER. V was cut by 0 bases and J by 10 bases, with 7 bases left in between. CDR3 nucleotides: TGCGCCAGCAGCCAAGATCTTTCCTCACCCCTCCACTTT. Encoded protein: CASSQDLSSPLHF.

This clone has only one observation. This chain connects TRBV3-1 (or the pseudogene TRBV3-2) to TRBJ2-3; 11 bases are a match to TRBD2. From germline, CDR1 is LGHDT and CDR2 YNNKEL (reference sequence). This CDR3 is built from 20 residues. J lost 1 base, V lost 0 bases, and 12 bases had no gene match. The CDR3 DNA follows: TGTGCCAGCAGCCAAGATGGGGGACTAGCGGCGGCGAGGGGCACAGATACGCAGTATTTT. This encodes CASSQDGGLAAARGTDTQYF.

The V gene is TRBV7-9, the J gene TRBJ2-7, with D possibly TRBD2 on 5 matching bases. Germline V gene sequence: CDR1 SEHNR, CDR2 FQNEAQ (reference sequence). The CDR3 loop spans 15 amino acids. V was pared by 5 bases and J by 4 bases, with 18 bases between. Written as DNA, the CDR3 is TGTGCCAGCAGCCCTCCAACTGTCCCGGGGTACGAGCAGTACTTC. It translates to CASSPPTVPGYEQYF.

The gene calls are TRBV15 and TRBJ1-1, with D possibly being TRBD1 (5 bases). The V gene lost 4 bases and the J gene lost 5 bases, with 8 bases spanning the gap. From germline, CDR1 is LNHNV and CDR2 YYDKDF (reference sequence). This CDR3 region has 12 residues. For the CDR3, the DNA is TGTGCCACCAGCAAGGGGAAAACTGAAGCTTTCTTT. Its protein product is CATSKGKTEAFF.

V and J are TRBV11-3 and TRBJ2-7, with 9 bases aligning to TRBD2. The CDR3 is 15 residues long. V was pared by 4 bases and J by 2 bases, with 6 bases of the junction left unmatched. Germline V gene sequence: CDR1 SGHNT, CDR2 YENEEA. The CDR3 DNA reads TGTGCCAGCAGCTCTGATAGCGGGGGCACCTACGAGCAGTACTTC. This codes for CASSSDSGGTYEQYF.

The rearrangement joins TRBV28 to TRBJ1-2; 9 bases match TRBD1. The CDR3 consists of 15 residues. Losses at the gene ends were 2 bases for V and 8 bases for J; bases not matched to a gene: 9. Germline V gene sequence: CDR1 MDHEN, CDR2 SYDVKM. The CDR3 loop is CASSLVGQGGWGYTF. The CDR3 region has the DNA TGTGCCAGCAGTTTAGTGGGACAGGGCGGATGGGGCTACACCTTC.

The V and J genes are TRBV7-9 and TRBJ1-2; tentatively, D is TRBD1 (6 bases). Trimming removed 4 bases at V and 3 bases at J, with 18 bases between. The CDR3 totals 16 residues. Germline-derived CDR1 and CDR2 are SEHNR and FQNEAQ (reference sequence). The DNA for the CDR3 is TGTGCCAGCAGCTGGCCACAGGGCGAGGTGGACTATGGCTACACCTTC. It is translated as CASSWPQGEVDYGYTF. Supplemented by reference TRBV7-9 and TRBJ1-2, the full variable domain reads DTGVSQNPRHKITKRGQNVTFRCDPISEHNRLYWYRQTLGQGPEFLTYFQNEAQLEKSRLLSDRFSAERPKGSFSTLEIQRTEQGDSAMYLCASSWPQGEVDYGYTFGSGTRLTVV.

This clone showed up just once. The CDR3 protein is CASTSVTGGRLSQYF. The CDR3 coding sequence is TGTGCCAGCACCTCGGTGACAGGGGGAAGGTTGTCCCAGTACTTC. The chain links TRBV2 to TRBJ2-5; the match to TRBD1 covers 9 bases. The CDR3 contains 15 residues. Germline trimming cut 7 bases from V and 9 bases from J; bases unmatched to any gene: 15. CDR1 is SNHLY and CDR2 is FYNNEI in the germline V gene.

This clone occurred once. The V gene is TRBV28, the J gene TRBJ1-2, with a possible D match to TRBD1 (6 bases). V gave up 5 bases and J gave up 4 bases, with 8 bases separating them. Per germline, CDR1 MDHEN and CDR2 SYDVKM. CDR3 length: 12 residues. CDR3: CASSRDTYGYTF. CDR3 DNA sequence: TGTGCCAGCAGTCGGGACACCTATGGCTACACCTTC.

This clone has just one count. V gene TRBV7-9 combines with J gene TRBJ1-3; D might be TRBD1 (6 bases). Per germline, CDR1 SEHNR and CDR2 FQNEAQ (reference sequence). CDR3 length: 15 residues. V shed 8 bases and J shed 8 bases, with 22 bases lying between them. This CDR3 is CASLGQKVDWDTIYF. CDR3 nucleotides: TGTGCCAGCCTCGGACAGAAAGTTGACTGGGACACCATATATTTT.

V and J are TRBV3-1 (or the pseudogene TRBV3-2) and TRBJ2-7; 8 bases are shared with TRBD2. CDR3 size: 15 residues. From germline, CDR1 is LGHDT and CDR2 YNNKEL (reference sequence). V lost 4 bases, J lost 0 bases, and 5 bases stayed unmatched. The CDR3 region is CASSPSGGGSYEQYF. CDR3 DNA: TGTGCCAGCAGCCCCAGCGGGGGTGGCTCCTACGAGCAGTACTTC.

This chain uses TRBV7-2 with TRBJ1-5; no clear D gene. V shed 2 bases and J shed 5 bases, with 7 bases lying between them. CDR3 length: 13 amino acids. Germline lookup yields CDR1 SGHTA and CDR2 FQGNSA. CDR3 residues: CASSLQPDQPQHF. For the CDR3, the DNA is TGTGCCAGCAGCTTACAGCCGGATCAGCCCCAGCATTTT.

This chain uses TRBV5-6 with TRBJ2-5, with TRBD2 matching 11 bases. The germline gives CDR1 SGHDT, CDR2 YYEEEE. The V gene end was trimmed by 3 bases and the J gene end by 5 bases; junction bases not matched to a gene: 9. The CDR3 has 16 amino acids. The CDR3: CASSWYHSGGDETQYF. CDR3 in DNA: TGTGCCAGCAGCTGGTACCATAGCGGGGGGGACGAGACCCAGTACTTC.

The genes are TRBV3-1 (or the pseudogene TRBV3-2) and TRBJ1-4; D unclear. V gave up 2 bases and J gave up 4 bases, with 2 bases separating them. The CDR3 totals 12 residues. Germline V gives CDR1 LGHDT, CDR2 YNNKEL (reference sequence). The CDR3 nucleotides are TGTGCCAGCAGCCAACTTAATGAAAAACTGTTTTTT. This gives the protein CASSQLNEKLFF.

The chain recombines TRBV2 with TRBJ1-1, with D possibly being TRBD1 (5 bases). Germline CDR1 and CDR2: SNHLY and FYNNEI. V lost 6 bases, J lost 4 bases, and 15 bases lay in between. The CDR3 contains 14 residues. The chain's CDR3 is CASRSKEGPTEAFF. CDR3 in DNA: TGTGCCAGCAGATCAAAGGAGGGACCCACTGAAGCTTTCTTT.

The chain links TRBV7-2 to TRBJ2-1, with D perhaps matching TRBD1 or TRBD2 (5 bases each). Germline V gene lookup returns CDR1 SGHTA and CDR2 FQGNSA. This CDR3 has 16 residues. V shed 4 bases and J shed 11 bases, with 24 bases lying between them. In DNA form, the CDR3 reads TGTGCCAGCAGCTCGGGGCCGCAGGGCCCTCCGGAAAAGCAGTTCTTC. Its translation: CASSSGPQGPPEKQFF.

The chain joins TRBV24-1 to TRBJ1-2; tentatively, D is TRBD1 (6 bases). The CDR3 consists of 14 residues. The V end lost 0 bases, the J end lost 4 bases, and 8 bases lay between the germline ends. Germline V CDR1 and CDR2: KGHDR, SFDVKD. CDR3 region: CATSDLGTSYGYTF. Here the CDR3 DNA reads TGTGCCACCAGTGATTTGGGGACAAGCTATGGCTACACCTTC.

This clone appeared a few times. As DNA, the CDR3 is TGTGCCAGCAAAATTACAGGGAGAACTAATAGCAATCAGCCCCAGCATTTT. This sequence encodes CASKITGRTNSNQPQHF. V gene TRBV28 combines with J gene TRBJ1-5; weak D call: TRBD1 (6 bases). The V gene's germline CDR1 is MDHEN and CDR2 SYDVKM. V shed 7 bases and J shed 0 bases, with 19 bases lying between them. This CDR3 is built from 17 residues.

The V gene is TRBV7-8, the J gene TRBJ2-7, with D possibly TRBD2 on 7 matching bases. The germline V gene has CDR1 SGHVS and CDR2 FQNEAQ. This CDR3 is 17 amino acids long. V shed 5 bases and J shed 0 bases, with 20 bases lying between them. This CDR3 is CASSRGAGTVHSYEQYF. The CDR3 DNA follows: TGTGCCAGCAGCCGGGGGGCGGGTACCGTTCACTCCTACGAGCAGTACTTC.

The chain links TRBV13 to TRBJ1-3, with TRBD1 matching over 7 bases. The CDR3 totals 14 residues. V lost 4 bases and J lost 1; bases outside the gene matches: 1. Looked up from germline, CDR1 is PRHDT and CDR2 is FYEKMQ (reference sequence). The CDR3: CASSSQGSGNTIYF. CDR3 DNA: TGTGCCAGCAGCTCACAGGGGTCTGGAAACACCATATATTTT.

This clone was recorded once. The rearrangement uses TRBV25-1 and TRBJ1-5; 7 nucleotides match TRBD1. J gave up 3 bases and V 6 bases, and 2 bases lay outside the gene matches. CDR3 length: 13 amino acids. Germline CDR1 is MGHDK and CDR2 is SYGVNS. CDR3 in DNA: TGTGCCAGCAGGGACAGGAACAATCAGCCCCAGCATTTT. Its translation: CASRDRNNQPQHF.

V and J are TRBV5-6 and TRBJ1-6; D ambiguous. V lost 7 bases to trimming and J lost 6 bases, with 20 bases between them. This CDR3 has 16 amino acids. Per the germline V gene, CDR1 is SGHDT and CDR2 is YYEEEE. The CDR3 DNA sequence: TGTGCCAGCGAAACCGGTGGAGGTACTATTAATTCACCCCTCCACTTT. This sequence encodes CASETGGGTINSPLHF. Drawing the rest from reference TRBV5-6 and TRBJ1-6, the complete variable domain is DAGVTQSPTHLIKTRGQQVTLRCSPKSGHDTVSWYQQALGQGPQFIFQYYEEEERQRGNFPDRFSGHQFPNYSSELNVNALLLGDSALYLCASETGGGTINSPLHFGNGTRLTVT.

The V and J genes are TRBV28 and TRBJ2-1, with D hard to call. The CDR3 extends over 14 amino acids. Per the germline V gene, CDR1 is MDHEN and CDR2 is SYDVKM. V lost 5 bases and J lost 6, with 14 bases in between. The CDR3 here is CASSPRAVRNEQFF. The CDR3 DNA is TGTGCCAGCAGTCCCCGGGCAGTTCGCAATGAGCAGTTCTTC. Together with reference TRBV28 and TRBJ2-1, the CDR3 gives the full variable domain: DVKVTQSSRYLVKRTGEKVFLECVQDMDHENMFWYRQDPGLGLRLIYFSYDVKMKEKGDIPEGYSVSREKKERFSLILESASTNQTSMYLCASSPRAVRNEQFFGPGTRLTVL.

CDR3 nucleotides: TGTGCCAGCTCACTGTCCTACAGGTATAATGAAAAACTGTTTTTT. It is translated as CASSLSYRYNEKLFF. The V and J genes are TRBV18 and TRBJ1-4; D might be TRBD1 (5 bases). Per the germline V gene, CDR1 is KGHSH and CDR2 is LQKENI. The CDR3 is made up of 15 amino acids. V was trimmed by 4 bases and J by 4 bases, leaving 13 bases between them.

This CDR3 is CASSESRGASYEQYF. DNA of the CDR3: TGCGCCAGCAGTGAGTCGAGGGGGGCCTCCTACGAGCAGTACTTC. The rearrangement links TRBV10-1 to TRBJ2-7; perhaps D is TRBD1 or TRBD2 (6 bases each). This CDR3 contains 15 residues. With 0 bases removed from V and 0 bases from J, the gap between germline ends came to 9 bases. Per the germline V gene, CDR1 is WNHNN and CDR2 is SYGVQD (reference sequence).

Written as DNA, the CDR3 is TGTGCCAGCAGCTCTCGTATAGGCCCCTATAACACCGGGGAGCTGTTTTTT. This codes for CASSSRIGPYNTGELFF. The chain is built from TRBV11-2 and TRBJ2-2, with D hard to call. The CDR3 totals 17 residues. In germline, CDR1 is SGHAT, CDR2 FQNNGV. Trimming shortened V by 4 bases and J by 2 bases, and 17 bases separated the two germline ends. Variable domain in full (rest from reference TRBV11-2 and TRBJ2-2): EAGVAQSPRYKIIEKRQSVAFWCNPISGHATLYWYQQILGQGPKLLIQFQNNGVVDDSQLPKDRFSAERLKGVDSTLKIQPAKLEDSAVYLCASSSRIGPYNTGELFFGEGSRLTVL.